The 27 T cell receptor beta chains below were found in one sample sequenced in a study of T cells in Graves' hyperthyroidism and ophthalmopathy. The source material, RNA transcripts, was used to amplify TCR beta CDR3 regions. TCR CDR3 underwent first-round RT-PCR with the HTBI primer set. TCRdb itself ran the multiplex PCR reads through MiXCR, one entry per CDR3 protein. Seen here are about 340,000 distinct CDR3 sequences, 15% to 20% observed once, and the top ten hold approximately 54%. The specimen sequenced was blood. The receptors here all came from a woman between 45 and 60 years old with Graves' hyperthyroidism.

This clonotype was detected many times. The chain employs TRBV20-1 and TRBJ2-7, with 8 positions matching TRBD2. Germline values: CDR1 DFQATT, CDR2 SNEGSKA (reference sequence). Trimming at V came to 0 bases and at J to 0 bases, leaving 4 bases not matched to a gene. The CDR3 contains 15 residues. The CDR3 sequence: CSARDAGGISYEQYF. The CDR3, as DNA: TGCAGTGCTAGAGATGCGGGGGGCATCTCCTACGAGCAGTACTTC.

This clonotype was seen at least ten times. This chain connects TRBV6-5 to TRBJ2-1; TRBD2 agrees at 10 bases. The trim removed 2 bases at V and 7 bases at J, leaving 8 bases unmatched. Germline loops: CDR1 MNHEY, CDR2 SVGAGI. This CDR3 contains 16 residues. CDR3 sequence (DNA): TGTGCCAGCAGTTACGCAGCGGGAGGGCTATTAAATGAGCAGTTCTTC. As protein: CASSYAAGGLLNEQFF.

Only a few counts were recorded for this clonotype. The V call is TRBV5-6, the J call TRBJ2-3; 10 nucleotides line up with TRBD1. Germline CDR1 SGHDT, CDR2 YYEEEE. The CDR3 sequence is 19 residues long. V trimming: 4 bases; J trimming: 5 bases; junction bases outside the gene matches: 19. The CDR3 nucleotides read TGTGCCAGCAGCCTCCTCGGGGGGGTCGGACAGGGGGGGAGAGATACGCAGTATTTT. Translating gives CASSLLGGVGQGGRDTQYF. Supplemented by reference TRBV5-6 and TRBJ2-3, the full variable domain reads DAGVTQSPTHLIKTRGQQVTLRCSPKSGHDTVSWYQQALGQGPQFIFQYYEEEERQRGNFPDRFSGHQFPNYSSELNVNALLLGDSALYLCASSLLGGVGQGGRDTQYFGPGTRLTVL.

This clonotype showed up many times. V is TRBV11-2 and J is TRBJ1-2; D not resolved. Trimming cost V 5 bases and J 9 bases, with 16 bases left between them. The CDR3 has 13 residues. Germline V gene data show CDR1 as SGHAT and CDR2 as FQNNGV. The CDR3 nucleotides read TGTGCCAGCAGCACTCTATGGCCACAAAGCTACACCTTC. This translates into CASSTLWPQSYTF.

The chain combines TRBV11-2 with TRBJ1-1; perhaps TRBD1 as D (5 bases). Germline-derived CDR1 and CDR2 are SGHAT and FQNNGV. Trimming took 5 bases from V and 10 from J, leaving 17 bases between them. The CDR3 loop spans 13 amino acids. Here the CDR3 DNA reads TGTGCCAGCAGCCCCGGGACCGGGTTGGGAGCTTTCTTT. Its translation: CASSPGTGLGAFF.

This clonotype appeared many times. The chain has TRBV3-1 and TRBJ1-1; 9 nucleotides line up with TRBD1. Germline V gene sequence: CDR1 LGHDT, CDR2 YNNKEL (reference sequence). CDR3 length: 14 amino acids. The junction had 5 bases not matched to a gene; V was cut back by 4 bases and J by 5 bases. The CDR3 DNA reads as TGTGCCAGCAGCCCACAGGGGGCGGGAACTGAAGCTTTCTTT. It specifies CASSPQGAGTEAFF.

This clonotype has a handful of counts. The chain links TRBV10-3 to TRBJ1-6; D is perhaps TRBD1 (5 bases). The CDR3 covers 17 residues. In germline, CDR1 is ENHRY, CDR2 SYGVKD. Trimming removed 6 bases from V and 10 bases from J, with 25 bases in between. This CDR3 is CAIRAEPSTRKGSPLHF. In DNA, the CDR3 is TGTGCCATCAGGGCAGAACCCTCGACACGAAAGGGGTCACCCCTCCACTTT.

The chain recombines TRBV10-3 with TRBJ2-1, with a possible D match to TRBD1 (5 bases). This CDR3 has 15 amino acids. V dropped 6 bases and J dropped 8 bases, with 20 bases sitting between them. The V gene's germline CDR1 is ENHRY and CDR2 SYGVKD. The CDR3 protein is CAISTGANKGDEQFF. Here the CDR3 DNA reads TGTGCCATCAGCACAGGCGCGAATAAAGGGGATGAGCAGTTCTTC.

This clonotype was observed many times. The V call is TRBV27, the J call TRBJ1-1, with TRBD1 matching over 9 bases. The CDR3 contains 14 residues. J lost 0 bases, V lost 8 bases, and 4 bases had no gene match. From germline, CDR1 is MNHEY and CDR2 SMNVEV (reference sequence). CDR3 region: CASGQGSVNTEAFF. The CDR3 nucleotides are TGTGCCAGCGGACAGGGGAGTGTGAACACTGAAGCTTTCTTT.

This clonotype was detected many times. The rearrangement uses TRBV12-3 or TRBV12-4 and TRBJ2-3, with 11 positions matching TRBD2. V lost 11 bases to trimming and J lost 2 bases; unmatched junction nucleotides: 15. The CDR3 length is 17 residues. Written as DNA, the CDR3 is TGTGCCTCCAGCGGGCTAGCGGGAGGTGGGGTCACAGATACGCAGTATTTT. This codes for CASSGLAGGGVTDTQYF.

The chain has TRBV2 and TRBJ2-1, with TRBD2 matching over 8 bases. Unmatched junction bases numbered 9, after V lost 10 bases and J lost 7 bases. CDR3 length equals 13 residues. CDR1 SNHLY and CDR2 FYNNEI come from the germline V gene. CDR3 sequence: CANGLAGQNEQFF. The DNA for the CDR3 is TGTGCCAACGGCTTAGCGGGACAAAATGAGCAGTTCTTC.

In this sample, this clonotype turned up a few times. V usage is TRBV7-3 and J usage is TRBJ2-7; D remains ambiguous. CDR1 and CDR2 (germline): SGHTA, FQGTGA. V lost 2 bases, J lost 3 bases, and 17 bases lay in between. This CDR3 is 16 amino acids long. In DNA, the CDR3 is TGTGCCAGCAGCTTACCCGACCCGCTACCCCTCTACGAGCAGTACGTC. It codes for CASSLPDPLPLYEQYV.

This clonotype came up many times. This sequence joins TRBV20-1 and TRBJ2-5; D is possibly TRBD2 (5 bases). V was trimmed by 6 bases and J by 5 bases, leaving 19 bases between them. The CDR3 is made up of 14 amino acids. The V gene's germline CDR1 is DFQATT and CDR2 SNEGSKA (reference sequence). CDR3 sequence reads: CSAEGPDFGETQYF. Written as DNA, the CDR3 is TGCAGTGCCGAGGGCCCAGACTTTGGTGAGACCCAGTACTTC.

The sample holds one count of this clonotype. The chain employs TRBV6-1 and TRBJ1-2, with 7 positions matching TRBD1. V shed 3 bases, J shed 4 bases, and the junction held 8 bases outside the gene matches. There are 15 residues in the CDR3. Germline CDR1 reads MNHNS; CDR2 reads SASEGT. CDR3 in DNA: TGTGCCAGCAGTGAGGACCGGGACAGACTCTATGGCTACACCTTC. Its protein is CASSEDRDRLYGYTF.

This clonotype was seen repeatedly, ten times or more. The chain is built from TRBV11-2 and TRBJ2-5, with unresolved D. CDR1 is SGHAT and CDR2 is FQNNGV in the germline V gene. This CDR3 is 19 amino acids long. V was shortened by 5 bases and J by 2 bases, with 27 bases between the two germline ends. In DNA, the CDR3 is TGTGCCAGCAGCGATGCGAGCCAGTCTCTTCAAAGAAGTCAAGAGACCCAGTACTTC. Its translation: CASSDASQSLQRSQETQYF.

This clonotype turned up a few times. The rearrangement uses TRBV11-2 and TRBJ2-1; the D call may be TRBD1 or TRBD2 (5 bases each). Germline loops: CDR1 SGHAT, CDR2 FQNNGV. This CDR3 spans 12 amino acids. Trimming removed 3 bases at V and 9 bases at J, with 9 bases between. As DNA, the CDR3 is TGTGCCAGCAGCTTCGGGGCGGGTGAGCAGTTCTTC. It specifies CASSFGAGEQFF.

This clonotype has just a few counts. J is TRBJ1-2 and V is TRBV2; TRBD1 aligns across 7 bases. CDR1 SNHLY and CDR2 FYNNEI come from the germline V gene. The CDR3 runs 14 residues. With 10 bases clipped from V and 4 bases from J, the junction kept 12 bases outside the gene matches. CDR3 amino acids: CAIRNGGQLYGYTF. The CDR3 nucleotides are TGTGCCATAAGAAACGGGGGACAGCTCTATGGCTACACCTTC.

The rearrangement joins TRBV6-1 to TRBJ2-6; TRBD1 agrees at 8 bases. The CDR3 length is 18 residues. V was clipped by 6 bases and J by 0 bases; unmatched bases: 10. Germline CDR1 reads MNHNS; CDR2 reads SASEGT. CDR3 sequence: CASRNPGQVFSGANVLTF. CDR3 nucleotides: TGTGCCAGCAGGAACCCGGGACAGGTATTCTCTGGGGCCAACGTCCTGACTTTC.

This clonotype was counted only a few times. The V and J genes are TRBV7-2 and TRBJ1-2, with TRBD1 identical over 10 bases. The ends lost 5 bases at V and 4 bases at J; junction bases unmatched: 10. The CDR3 contains 16 residues. The germline CDR1 and CDR2 sequences are SGHTA and FQGNSA. The CDR3 sequence is CASSTQTGGGGYGYTF. The CDR3 DNA sequence: TGTGCCAGCAGCACCCAGACAGGGGGCGGTGGCTATGGCTACACCTTC.

There are a few counts of this clonotype. The CDR3 DNA reads TGTGCCAGCAGCCTCAGGGAAGCTTTCTTT. Protein sequence: CASSLREAFF. The genes are TRBV12-3 or TRBV12-4 and TRBJ1-1; D remains ambiguous. The CDR3 has 10 residues. Trimming left V 6 bases short and J 8 bases short, with 7 bases between.

This clonotype was counted between two and nine times. The rearrangement uses TRBV20-1 and TRBJ1-6; D is uncertain. There are 12 residues in the CDR3. Trimming cost V 6 bases and J 3 bases, with 6 bases left between them. Germline CDR1 DFQATT, CDR2 SNEGSKA (reference sequence). The CDR3: CSASDYNSPLHF. CDR3 bases: TGCAGTGCATCCGACTATAATTCACCCCTCCACTTT.

This clonotype was seen at least ten times. This chain connects TRBV28 to TRBJ1-2; the D gene is possibly TRBD1 (5 bases). The CDR3 has 14 residues. Germline CDR1 is MDHEN and CDR2 is SYDVKM. Deletions cut 7 bases from V and 8 bases from J, with 20 bases between. The CDR3 region is CASTPQPGSVGYTF. The CDR3 region has the DNA TGTGCCAGCACTCCCCAGCCAGGGTCGGTCGGCTACACCTTC.

J is TRBJ1-6 and V is TRBV20-1, with TRBD1 as a possible D gene (6 bases). Trimming removed 0 bases at V and 6 bases at J, with 12 bases between. The CDR3 consists of 15 residues. The germline gives CDR1 DFQATT, CDR2 SNEGSKA (reference sequence). In DNA, the CDR3 is TGCAGTGCTAGAGATCTCCGGGACATTAATTCACCCCTCCACTTT. Translated, it gives CSARDLRDINSPLHF.

This rearrangement joins TRBV27 to TRBJ2-5; 7 bases align to TRBD1. The V and J ends lost 6 bases and 1 base, in that order; junction bases with no gene match: 11. Germline values: CDR1 MNHEY, CDR2 SMNVEV (reference sequence). CDR3 length: 16 residues. The DNA of the CDR3 is TGTGCCAGCAGCCGCCGACAGGGTATTATCCAAGAGACCCAGTACTTC. Its translation is CASSRRQGIIQETQYF.

This clonotype occurred a few times. V gene TRBV6-5 combines with J gene TRBJ2-3; possibly TRBD1 or TRBD2 for D (6 bases each). CDR1 and CDR2 (germline): MNHEY, SVGAGI. Trimming removed 0 bases at V and 0 bases at J, with 16 bases between. CDR3 length equals 18 residues. The CDR3 DNA reads as TGTGCCAGCAGTTACTCGAGGGGGGCGGGGACCAGCACAGATACGCAGTATTTT. Its protein product is CASSYSRGAGTSTDTQYF.

This clonotype showed up many times. This chain connects TRBV10-3 to TRBJ2-1; 14 bases map to TRBD2. Germline V CDR1 and CDR2: ENHRY, SYGVKD. The CDR3 is 18 residues long. Unmatched junction bases numbered 10, after V lost 2 bases and J lost 7 bases. The DNA of the CDR3 is TGTGCCATCAGTGAGCCGCCAGGGGGACTAGCGGGAGTTAATGAGCAGTTCTTC. This encodes CAISEPPGGLAGVNEQFF.

The V call is TRBV7-3, the J call TRBJ1-1; TRBD1 matches 7 bases. This CDR3 is 16 amino acids long. V lost 5 bases to trimming and J lost 5 bases; unmatched junction nucleotides: 14. Germline-derived CDR1 and CDR2 are SGHTA and FQGTGA. The CDR3 reads CASSLQPTGVNTEAFF. CDR3 sequence (DNA): TGTGCCAGCAGCCTACAACCTACAGGGGTTAATACTGAAGCTTTCTTT.